This note documents a single TCR beta chain sequence. Antigen unknown. One end of the junction does not line up with germline, which may come from a read error. RNA totalling about 0.5 to 1 ug underwent reverse transcription with random hexamers. TCRdb used MiXCR to reprocess the immunoSEQ multiplex PCR reads, holding one entry per CDR3 protein. The sample carries around 170,000 distinct CDR3 sequences, 92% recorded once. The entry originates in a study of CD8 T cells in Susac syndrome. Broader study findings: That the number of individuals in its TCR sequencing and HLA analysis was relatively small was acknowledged by the study.

This TCR was recovered from a human donor in good health. Source material: CD4+ T cells from PBMCs.

Written as DNA, the CDR3 is TGTGCCAGCACTTACGGGACAGCCCTCTACGAGCAGTACTTC. The encoded protein is CASTYGTALYEQYF. The genes are TRBV6-2 or TRBV6-3 and TRBJ2-7; TRBD1 agrees at 7 bases. The CDR3 runs to 14 residues. CDR1 and CDR2 (germline): MNHEY, SVGEGT.